Listed here are 25 T cell receptor beta chains from one sample, sequenced in a study of shared clonotypes between healthy human individuals. The data were produced by immunoSEQ multiplex PCR, yet TCRdb's version contains in-frame clones alone and is incomplete. This sample has about 2,200,000 clones, with about 93% found just once. The naive CD8 fraction comprised CD45RO-negative cells positively selected for CCR7 and excluded terminally differentiated effector memory CD45RA+ cells. Source material: naive CD8+ T cells from PBMCs. These receptors came from a man younger than 35 in good health. Some clones in this sample may be carry-over from other donors' samples.

V usage is TRBV5-1 and J usage is TRBJ2-7, with D possibly TRBD1 on 5 matching bases. Trimming took 0 bases from V and 1 from J, leaving 14 bases between them. The CDR3 totals 16 residues. Germline V gives CDR1 SGHRS, CDR2 YFSETQ. In DNA form, the CDR3 reads TGCGCCAGCAGCTTGGTCCCCACCGACAGTTCCTACGAGCAGTACTTC. The encoded protein is CASSLVPTDSSYEQYF.

The rearrangement links TRBV7-3 to TRBJ2-1; 11 bases are a match to TRBD2. The germline CDR1 and CDR2 sequences are SGHTA and FQGTGA. The CDR3 contains 16 residues. The ends lost 4 bases at V and 3 bases at J; junction bases unmatched: 5. CDR3 coding DNA: TGTGCCAGCAGCTCCTCTAGCGGGAGGCTCTACAATGAGCAGTTCTTC. Its translation is CASSSSSGRLYNEQFF.

This clone was picked up a small number of times. The chain carries TRBV28 and TRBJ1-5; 7 bases line up with TRBD1. The CDR3 is 14 residues long. The V segment lost 6 bases and the J segment 2 bases; nucleotides outside the gene matches: 4. Germline CDR1 reads MDHEN; CDR2 reads SYDVKM. CDR3 DNA: TGTGCCAGCAGAACAGGGGAAGGCAATCAGCCCCAGCATTTT. This sequence encodes CASRTGEGNQPQHF.

To note about this clone: Other DNA variants within this sample encode the same CDR3. The genes are TRBV19 and TRBJ2-7; no reliable D call. CDR3 length: 14 amino acids. Germline loops: CDR1 LNHDA, CDR2 SQIVND (reference sequence). With 2 bases removed from V and 0 bases from J, the gap between germline ends came to 8 bases. The CDR3 loop reads CASSIRGSSYEQYF. The CDR3 nucleotides are TGTGCCAGTAGTATACGAGGAAGCTCCTACGAGCAGTACTTC.

The V call is TRBV9, the J call TRBJ1-1; D remains ambiguous. CDR3 length: 15 amino acids. Germline CDR1 is SGDLS and CDR2 is YYNGEE. The ends were cut back, 0 bases at V and 0 bases at J, with 9 bases in the middle. The CDR3 coding sequence is TGTGCCAGCAGCGTAGATCCAGACTTGAACACTGAAGCTTTCTTT. Protein: CASSVDPDLNTEAFF.

This clone occurred once. In the same sample, other DNA sequences code for this CDR3. The V gene is TRBV14, the J gene TRBJ2-7; D unresolved. The CDR3 is made up of 12 amino acids. Germline loops: CDR1 SGHDN, CDR2 FVKESK. The V end was cut by 6 bases, the J end by 2 bases, with 8 bases between. The CDR3 DNA reads TGTGCCAGCAGTCACGTTACCTACGAGCAGTACTTC. Translated, it gives CASSHVTYEQYF.

The V and J genes are TRBV9 and TRBJ1-1, with TRBD1 as a possible D gene (5 bases). This CDR3 spans 18 amino acids. From germline, CDR1 is SGDLS and CDR2 YYNGEE. Trimming left V 4 bases short and J 0 bases short, with 22 bases between. CDR3: CASSPFPPRRGLNTEAFF. The CDR3 DNA sequence: TGTGCCAGCAGCCCATTTCCTCCCCGTAGGGGTTTGAACACTGAAGCTTTCTTT.

The chain links TRBV6-1 to TRBJ2-2; D not certain. Germline V lookup: CDR1 MNHNS, CDR2 SASEGT. This CDR3 is built from 14 residues. Trimming left V 8 bases short and J 4 bases short, with 14 bases between. The CDR3 DNA follows: TGTGCCAGCGCCCAACGGACGTTCACCGGGGAGCTGTTTTTT. Amino acids: CASAQRTFTGELFF.

The chain employs TRBV4-2 and TRBJ1-5; D remains ambiguous. The CDR3 runs to 16 residues. Trimming left V 0 bases short and J 1 base short, with 10 bases between. The germline V gene has CDR1 LGHNA and CDR2 YNFKEQ. In DNA form, the CDR3 reads TGTGCCAGCAGCCAAGATTCAGCGAGGAGCAATCAGCCCCAGCATTTT. Translated, it gives CASSQDSARSNQPQHF.

This chain links TRBV9 with TRBJ2-2; TRBD2 agrees at 8 bases. The CDR3 totals 15 residues. Trimming at V came to 4 bases and at J to 4 bases, leaving 6 bases not matched to a gene. Germline values: CDR1 SGDLS, CDR2 YYNGEE. The chain's CDR3 is CASSRTSGSTGELFF. The CDR3 DNA reads as TGTGCCAGCAGCCGAACTAGCGGAAGCACCGGGGAGCTGTTTTTT.

V usage is TRBV6-1 and J usage is TRBJ2-7; the D gene is possibly TRBD2 (6 bases). The length of the CDR3 is 15 residues. Trimming cost V 1 base and J 3 bases, with 13 bases left between them. The germline V gene has CDR1 MNHNS and CDR2 SASEGT. DNA of the CDR3: TGTGCCAGCAGTGAAGTCCGGGGGAAGGGCTACGAGCAGTACTTC. It translates to CASSEVRGKGYEQYF.

The table lists this clone with a few counts. The gene calls are TRBV6-1 and TRBJ2-7, with no clear D. This CDR3 comprises 10 residues. CDR1 is MNHNS, CDR2 SASEGT, per germline. V was cut by 8 bases and J by 3 bases, with 5 bases left in between. This CDR3 is CASFSYEQYF. Written as DNA, the CDR3 is TGTGCCAGCTTTAGCTACGAGCAGTACTTC.

V usage is TRBV28 and J usage is TRBJ2-2, with 7 bases matching TRBD1. Trimming at V came to 5 bases and at J to 6 bases, leaving 12 bases not matched to a gene. The CDR3 contains 16 residues. Germline values: CDR1 MDHEN, CDR2 SYDVKM. DNA for the CDR3: TGTGCCAGCAGTCCCCCGGGACAGTTTTATCCCGGGGAGCTGTTTTTT. Amino acid sequence: CASSPPGQFYPGELFF.

The chain couples TRBV28 to TRBJ2-1; D may be TRBD1 (6 bases). CDR1 is MDHEN, CDR2 SYDVKM, per germline. V dropped 5 bases and J dropped 0 bases, with 11 bases sitting between them. CDR3 length: 15 amino acids. The chain's CDR3 is CASSATGSSYNEQFF. CDR3 DNA sequence: TGTGCCAGCAGTGCCACAGGGAGCTCCTACAATGAGCAGTTCTTC.

The chain employs TRBV6-1 and TRBJ2-3, with 9 bases fitting TRBD2. This CDR3 has 15 amino acids. The V gene's germline CDR1 is MNHNS and CDR2 SASEGT. V lost 1 base and J lost 6; bases outside the gene matches: 5. This CDR3 reads CASSEVAGARDTQYF. The DNA for the CDR3 is TGTGCCAGCAGTGAAGTAGCGGGGGCCCGGGATACGCAGTATTTT.

The V and J genes are TRBV15 and TRBJ2-3; D is undetermined. The CDR3 runs 14 residues. CDR1 and CDR2 from the germline V gene are LNHNV and YYDKDF (reference sequence). Trimming removed 0 bases from V and 5 bases from J, with 9 bases in between. The CDR3 region is CATSRDLGKDTQYF. CDR3 in DNA: TGTGCCACCAGCAGAGATCTAGGAAAAGATACGCAGTATTTT.

Regarding this clone: The same CDR3 also results from other DNA sequences found in this sample. The V and J genes are TRBV9 and TRBJ2-1, with D perhaps matching TRBD2 (6 bases). V was clipped by 0 bases and J by 0 bases, with 10 bases between them. The CDR3 totals 16 residues. Germline-derived CDR1 and CDR2 are SGDLS and YYNGEE. The DNA for the CDR3 is TGTGCCAGCAGCGTAGGCAGCGGGCCCTCCTACAATGAGCAGTTCTTC. This gives the protein CASSVGSGPSYNEQFF.

This clone has just one count. The chain has TRBV5-6 and TRBJ2-3; D assignment may be TRBD1 or TRBD2 (5 bases each). The germline V and J ends were trimmed by 3 bases and 8 bases, with 13 bases remaining between them. Germline lookup yields CDR1 SGHDT and CDR2 YYEEEE. The CDR3 consists of 13 residues. For the CDR3, the DNA is TGTGCCAGCAGCTGGGGGACCGCCGCTACGCAGTATTTT. Protein sequence: CASSWGTAATQYF.

This clone has a single count. This chain links TRBV11-1 with TRBJ2-6; 7 positions agree with TRBD2. The CDR3 length is 16 residues. CDR1 is SGHAT, CDR2 FQDESV, per germline (reference sequence). V was pared by 3 bases and J by 3 bases, with 5 bases of the junction left unmatched. The CDR3 nucleotides are TGTGCCAGCAGCTTTCCTCCGGGAGGTGGGGCCAACGTCCTGACTTTC. Translating gives CASSFPPGGGANVLTF.

This clone was recorded only once. The rearrangement uses TRBV27 and TRBJ2-2; 14 bases agree with TRBD2. This CDR3 region has 18 residues. Germline values: CDR1 MNHEY, CDR2 SMNVEV (reference sequence). J lost 7 bases, V lost 6 bases, and 13 bases had no gene match. The CDR3 DNA is TGTGCCAGCAGCCTATTGGGACTAGCGGGAGCCGAGGGCGGGGAGCTGTTTTTT. This translates into CASSLLGLAGAEGGELFF.

The CDR3 loop reads CASSLAGGGYSYEQYF. CDR3 in DNA: TGCGCCAGCAGCTTGGCCGGTGGGGGCTACTCCTACGAGCAGTACTTC. The V and J genes are TRBV5-1 and TRBJ2-7; D possibly corresponds to TRBD1 (6 bases). The germline V and J ends were trimmed by 0 bases and 0 bases, with 13 bases remaining between them. The germline V gene encodes CDR1 SGHRS and CDR2 YFSETQ. This CDR3 has 16 residues. Complete variable domain (other parts from reference TRBV5-1 and TRBJ2-7): KAGVTQTPRYLIKTRGQQVTLSCSPISGHRSVSWYQQTPGQGLQFLFEYFSETQRNKGNFPGRFSGRQFSNSRSEMNVSTLELGDSALYLCASSLAGGGYSYEQYFGPGTRLTVT.

The chain has TRBV7-9 and TRBJ1-1; D perhaps matches TRBD1 (5 bases). There are 13 residues in the CDR3. Between the trimmed V and J ends, which lost 3 bases and 11 bases, there was a span of 16 bases. Germline values: CDR1 SEHNR, CDR2 FQNEAQ (reference sequence). The CDR3 sequence: CASSFSDSVFAFF. The CDR3, as DNA: TGTGCCAGCAGCTTTTCTGACAGCGTGTTTGCTTTCTTT.

This rearrangement joins TRBV11-2 to TRBJ1-2; 8 bases align to TRBD1. This CDR3 spans 16 amino acids. Germline-derived CDR1 and CDR2 are SGHAT and FQNNGV. The ends lost 4 bases at V and 2 bases at J; junction bases unmatched: 9. This CDR3 is CASSSILNRGNYGYTF. The CDR3 DNA is TGTGCCAGCAGCTCCATTCTGAACAGGGGGAACTATGGCTACACCTTC.

The chain recombines TRBV6-1 with TRBJ2-2, with D unclear. The length of the CDR3 is 13 residues. V lost 0 bases and J lost 15, with 14 bases in between. Germline V gives CDR1 MNHNS, CDR2 SASEGT. This CDR3 reads CASSEAPGIDMFF. The CDR3 nucleotides read TGTGCCAGCAGTGAAGCCCCCGGTATTGACATGTTTTTT.

The chain is built from TRBV19 and TRBJ1-5; possible D gene TRBD1, 5 bases. Germline-derived CDR1 and CDR2 are LNHDA and SQIVND (reference sequence). V lost 5 bases, J lost 4 bases, and 15 bases lay in between. The CDR3 covers 15 residues. The CDR3 spells CASSEYDSQNQPQHF. The CDR3 coding sequence is TGTGCCAGTAGTGAATATGACAGTCAAAATCAGCCCCAGCATTTT.